This note documents a single T cell receptor beta chain sequence. The CDR3 totals 14 residues. The V gene's germline CDR1 is SEHNR and CDR2 FQNEAQ (reference sequence). The V end lost 5 bases, the J end lost 5 bases, and 12 bases lay between the germline ends. The data belong to a study of CD8 T cells in Susac syndrome. Reverse transcription of roughly 0.5 to 1 ug RNA was performed with random hexamers. Via MiXCR, TCRdb re-called the immunoSEQ multiplex PCR reads, giving one row per CDR3 protein. This table holds roughly 160,000 distinct CDR3 sequences, 90% to 96% found once. The rearrangement joins TRBV7-9 to TRBJ1-4, with D unresolved. The specimen sequenced was CD4+ T cells from PBMCs. This TCR derives from a human donor with Susac syndrome. CDR3 nucleotides: TGTGCCAGCAGCCCTCAATCCGGCAATGAAAAACTGTTTTTT. It encodes CASSPQSGNEKLFF.